This T cell receptor beta chain was recorded in a study of sequential checkpoint blockade in melanoma. Study background: Patients were randomized 1:1 to nivolumab-then-ipilimumab or ipilimumab-then-nivolumab first-line.

Treatment defined: randomized to nivolumab then ipilimumab (arm A) or the reverse (arm B). From thawed PBMCs, live CD3+CD8+ cells negative for CD19 and CD56 were sorted. The method was immunoSEQ multiplex PCR; TCRdb's version includes in-frame clones alone and lacks a portion of them. The table shows 15,000 to 20,000 clones, with 83% occurring only once. This CDR3 spans 12 amino acids. Looked up from germline, CDR1 is LNHDA and CDR2 is SQIVND (reference sequence). The ends were cut back, 5 bases at V and 7 bases at J, with 11 bases in the middle. The source of this sequence is a human donor with melanoma. This specimen was CD8+ T cells sorted from blood (inferred from file names), taken from a patient given nivolumab and ipilimumab in sequence. The genes are TRBV19 and TRBJ1-2; D may be TRBD1 (5 bases). The CDR3, as DNA: TGTGCCAGTAGTTTGGAGGGGATTGGCTACACCTTC. It encodes CASSLEGIGYTF.